The 25 T cell receptor beta chains presented below share a single source sample, sequenced in a study of naive and memory T cell subsets (dated by TCRdb to the late 2010s). This sample's treatment or condition label indicates: skin biopsy from PPD injection site in Mantoux-positive individual. The study reported a robust and sensitive protocol to amplify, sequence and analyze TCRs, based on 3' ligation of a UMI-containing oligonucleotide to TCR cDNA. Libraries were prepared through UMI-ligation and nested PCR. Sequencing used an Illumina MiSeq. Four rounds of PCR, run with the SP2 primer together with nested alpha and beta constant region primers, were used to amplify the ligated cDNA. Clones were called with MiXCR by TCRdb after fastp trimmed the public reads at Q25, and only in-frame beta chains were retained. CDR3 protein sequences are deduplicated, and each keeps its most common genes and DNA. The sample table shows 30,000 to 35,000 distinct CDR3 sequences, and about 7.4% are seen once. The top ten clones comprise about 3.1% of the sample.

The sequenced sample was skin, obtained from a tuberculin skin test site. These receptors originate from an adult in good health.

This clonotype was recorded at least ten times. J is TRBJ1-2 and V is TRBV6-1, with D hard to call. This CDR3 has 13 amino acids. V lost 5 bases to trimming and J lost 8 bases, with 15 bases between them. The germline CDR1 and CDR2 sequences are MNHNS and SASEGT. CDR3 amino acids: CASSFDTAVGYTF. Here the CDR3 DNA reads TGTGCCAGCAGTTTCGACACGGCGGTCGGCTACACCTTC.

This clonotype came up many times. The chain links TRBV7-2 to TRBJ2-3, with D uncertain. Germline assignment: CDR1 SGHTA and CDR2 FQGNSA. Trimming pared 1 base from V and 3 bases from J, leaving 11 bases between. This CDR3 comprises 15 residues. CDR3 sequence (DNA): TGTGCCAGCAGCTTAGATCTTTGGAGTACAGATACGCAGTATTTT. The encoded protein is CASSLDLWSTDTQYF.

The rearrangement links TRBV6-5 to TRBJ1-2; D gene uncertain. Germline CDR1 is MNHEY and CDR2 is SVGAGI. Trimming stripped 5 bases from V and 5 bases from J, with 18 bases between. The CDR3 runs 15 residues. The CDR3, as DNA: TGTGCCAGCAGTCTAACTCCCATGGCCGCATATGGCTACACCTTC. This encodes CASSLTPMAAYGYTF.

This clonotype was recorded many times. The rearrangement links TRBV20-1 to TRBJ1-2; 9 bases agree with TRBD1. Germline values: CDR1 DFQATT, CDR2 SNEGSKA (reference sequence). The ends lost 0 bases at V and 4 bases at J; junction bases unmatched: 9. The CDR3 has 16 amino acids. In DNA form, the CDR3 reads TGCAGTGCTAGAGATTTACAGGGGGCGCCCCCCTATGGCTACACCTTC. It encodes CSARDLQGAPPYGYTF.

This clonotype was detected ten times or more. The CDR3 loop is CASSKTSGGFVADTQYF. The CDR3 DNA sequence: TGTGCCAGCAGTAAAACTAGCGGGGGGTTTGTGGCAGATACGCAGTATTTT. This rearrangement joins TRBV6-6 to TRBJ2-3, with TRBD2 matching over 12 bases. The CDR3 sequence is 17 residues long. Germline lookup yields CDR1 MNHNY and CDR2 SVGAGI (reference sequence). V gave up 5 bases and J gave up 4 bases; unmatched junction bases: 10.

This clonotype was counted ten times or more. The chain joins TRBV4-1 to TRBJ1-1, with D perhaps matching TRBD1 (6 bases). The CDR3 has 13 amino acids. In germline, CDR1 is MGHRA, CDR2 YSYEKL. Trimming shortened V by 1 base and J by 9 bases, and 12 bases separated the two germline ends. As DNA, the CDR3 is TGCGCCAGCAGCCAAGTCCAGGGGAGGAAAGCTTTCTTT. This sequence encodes CASSQVQGRKAFF.

This clonotype came up many times. This chain joins TRBV18 and TRBJ2-1; possibly TRBD2 for D (7 bases). This CDR3 has 15 amino acids. Looked up from germline, CDR1 is KGHSH and CDR2 is LQKENI. V shed 2 bases and J shed 1 base, with 9 bases lying between them. The CDR3 loop is CASSPGGASYNEQFF. CDR3 in DNA: TGTGCCAGCTCACCAGGGGGGGCTTCCTACAATGAGCAGTTCTTC.

J is TRBJ2-2 and V is TRBV7-2; 7 nucleotides align to TRBD1. Germline CDR1 reads SGHTA; CDR2 reads FQGNSA. This CDR3 is built from 15 residues. The V gene end was trimmed by 5 bases and the J gene end by 6 bases; junction bases not matched to a gene: 9. CDR3 protein: CASSPGTAVPGELFF. CDR3 nucleotides: TGTGCCAGCAGCCCCGGGACAGCCGTTCCCGGGGAGCTGTTTTTT.

This clonotype was observed at least ten times. The chain recombines TRBV29-1 with TRBJ2-1; a weak D match, TRBD2 (7 bases). CDR1 and CDR2 (germline): SQVTM, ANQGSEA. V lost 1 base, J lost 4 bases, and 23 bases lay in between. The CDR3 consists of 18 residues. CDR3 residues: CSVEGAGGGTIPYNEQFF. In DNA form, the CDR3 reads TGCAGCGTTGAAGGGGCCGGCGGGGGCACTATCCCGTACAATGAGCAGTTCTTC.

The chain joins TRBV2 to TRBJ2-5; TRBD1 might be the D (6 bases). Trimming removed 4 bases from V and 0 bases from J, with 9 bases in between. This CDR3 spans 14 amino acids. The germline gives CDR1 SNHLY, CDR2 FYNNEI. The CDR3 DNA reads TGTGCCAGCAGTGGGCAGGGGTACCAAGAGACCCAGTACTTC. This translates into CASSGQGYQETQYF.

This clonotype was observed a handful of times. The chain joins TRBV5-5 to TRBJ1-2, with a possible D match to TRBD1 (6 bases). Germline V lookup: CDR1 SGHKS, CDR2 YYEKEE (reference sequence). The CDR3 totals 14 residues. The germline V and J ends were trimmed by 2 bases and 9 bases, with 17 bases remaining between them. For the CDR3, the DNA is TGTGCCAGCAGCTTAGCGGGGTTACAGGGTAGCTACACCTTC. Its protein is CASSLAGLQGSYTF.

This clonotype has more than one count but fewer than ten. V and J are TRBV18 and TRBJ2-3; D unclear. CDR1 is KGHSH and CDR2 is LQKENI in the germline V gene. V was trimmed by 3 bases and J by 4 bases, leaving 11 bases between them. The CDR3 consists of 14 residues. The CDR3 is CASSPNPQADTQYF. For the CDR3, the DNA is TGTGCCAGCTCACCCAATCCACAAGCAGATACGCAGTATTTT. The complete variable domain, with remaining parts taken from reference TRBV18 and TRBJ2-3, reads NAGVMQNPRHLVRRRGQEARLRCSPMKGHSHVYWYRQLPEEGLKFMVYLQKENIIDESGMPKERFSAEFPKEGPSILRIQQVVRGDSAAYFCASSPNPQADTQYFGPGTRLTVL.

This clonotype was seen more than once but under ten times. The rearrangement uses TRBV11-2 and TRBJ1-5, with D possibly matching TRBD1 (5 bases). V was trimmed by 1 base and J by 4 bases, leaving 11 bases between them. Germline V gene sequence: CDR1 SGHAT, CDR2 FQNNGV. The CDR3 totals 15 residues. This CDR3 is CASSLGHGGNQPQHF. The CDR3 DNA is TGTGCCAGCAGCTTAGGACATGGGGGTAATCAGCCCCAGCATTTT.

The chain uses TRBV7-2 and TRBJ1-3; 8 bases fit TRBD1. Germline CDR1 is SGHTA and CDR2 is FQGNSA. The CDR3 has 15 amino acids. Trimming took 5 bases from V and 2 from J; bases not matched to a gene: 5. CDR3: CASSPDRGTGNTIYF. DNA of the CDR3: TGTGCCAGCAGCCCCGACAGGGGTACTGGAAACACCATATATTTT. Filled out from reference TRBV7-2 and TRBJ1-3, the complete variable domain reads GAGVSQSPSNKVTEKGKDVELRCDPISGHTALYWYRQSLGQGLEFLIYFQGNSAPDKSGLPSDRFSAERTGGSVSTLTIQRTQQEDSAVYLCASSPDRGTGNTIYFGEGSWLTVV.

In its sample, this clonotype was seen many times. The V and J genes are TRBV10-2 and TRBJ2-7; D is unclear. Germline V gene lookup returns CDR1 WSHSY and CDR2 SAAADI. Trimming removed 1 base from V and 3 bases from J, with 7 bases in between. This CDR3 is built from 13 residues. DNA of the CDR3: TGCGCCAGCAGTGAGTGGCAGAGCTACGAGCAGTACTTC. Translating it yields CASSEWQSYEQYF.

This clonotype was found a few times. The chain employs TRBV6-5 and TRBJ1-1, with 7 nucleotides matching TRBD1. The CDR3 extends over 15 amino acids. V lost 5 bases and J lost 1; bases outside the gene matches: 7. The V gene's germline CDR1 is MNHEY and CDR2 SVGAGI. CDR3 residues: CASSGTHRGNTEAFF. CDR3 coding DNA: TGTGCCAGCAGTGGAACACACAGGGGGAACACTGAAGCTTTCTTT.

The table lists this clonotype with many counts. This rearrangement joins TRBV6-5 to TRBJ1-2; weak D call: TRBD1 (5 bases). This CDR3 spans 11 amino acids. CDR1 and CDR2 (germline): MNHEY, SVGAGI. Trimming cost V 6 bases and J 4 bases, with 6 bases left between them. The CDR3 protein is CASRRGYGYTF. As DNA, the CDR3 is TGTGCCAGCAGAAGGGGCTATGGCTACACCTTC.

This clonotype was seen only a few times. At one boundary the junction diverges from the germline segment, which might be a read error. The rearrangement uses TRBV27 and TRBJ1-2; unclear D gene. From germline, CDR1 is MNHEY and CDR2 SMNVEV (reference sequence). This CDR3 contains 14 residues. As DNA, the CDR3 is TGTGCCAGCTCCCTCGACGGGGATAACTATGGCGACACCTTC. It codes for CASSLDGDNYGDTF.

In its sample, this clonotype was seen many times. V is TRBV20-1 and J is TRBJ2-3; TRBD2 matches at 7 bases. V trimming: 5 bases; J trimming: 0 bases; junction bases outside the gene matches: 17. Germline lookup yields CDR1 DFQATT and CDR2 SNEGSKA (reference sequence). The CDR3 sequence is 18 residues long. CDR3 sequence reads: CSALSLAEVTSSTDTQYF. CDR3 DNA sequence: TGCAGTGCTCTATCTCTAGCGGAGGTAACCTCTAGCACAGATACGCAGTATTTT.

This clonotype was seen a few times. The chain joins TRBV6-5 to TRBJ1-5; 12 bases match TRBD1. With 5 bases clipped from V and 2 bases from J, the junction kept 10 bases outside the gene matches. CDR3 length equals 18 residues. Looked up from germline, CDR1 is MNHEY and CDR2 is SVGAGI. As DNA, the CDR3 is TGTGCCAGCAGTCAGTCCGGGACAGGGGGCTCCCGCAATCAGCCCCAGCATTTT. Translating gives CASSQSGTGGSRNQPQHF.

This clonotype has just a few counts. This chain links TRBV27 with TRBJ1-1, with TRBD1 as a possible D gene (5 bases). The CDR3 extends over 15 amino acids. Germline loops: CDR1 MNHEY, CDR2 SMNVEV (reference sequence). The V and J ends lost 2 bases and 1 base respectively, with 11 bases between them. Here the CDR3 reads CASSLGGTGNTEAFF. The CDR3 DNA is TGTGCCAGCAGTTTAGGGGGGACCGGGAACACTGAAGCTTTCTTT.

This clonotype was recorded a few times. The chain carries TRBV27 and TRBJ2-7; no clear D. In germline, CDR1 is MNHEY, CDR2 SMNVEV (reference sequence). The CDR3 is made up of 13 amino acids. V was clipped by 6 bases and J by 0 bases, with 9 bases between them. The CDR3 sequence is CASRTRASYEQYF. The CDR3 DNA follows: TGTGCCAGCAGGACCCGGGCCTCCTACGAGCAGTACTTC.

This clonotype has a count of ten or more. The gene calls are TRBV10-3 and TRBJ1-3; D gene ambiguous. The ends were cut back, 4 bases at V and 3 bases at J, with 16 bases in the middle. CDR3 length: 16 residues. Germline-derived CDR1 and CDR2 are ENHRY and SYGVKD. The CDR3 coding sequence is TGTGCCATCAGTGCTGGAGGCGGCGTTGGTGGAAACACCATATATTTT. This codes for CAISAGGGVGGNTIYF.

This clonotype was observed at least ten times. This sequence joins TRBV29-1 and TRBJ2-7; possible D gene TRBD1, 6 bases. CDR3 length: 12 amino acids. From germline, CDR1 is SQVTM and CDR2 ANQGSEA. With 7 bases removed from V and 3 bases from J, the gap between germline ends came to 13 bases. CDR3 in DNA: TGCAGCGCCCGGGACACGGACTACGAGCAGTACTTC. Translated, it gives CSARDTDYEQYF.

This clonotype is medium-sized in the sample. CDR3 bases: TGTGCCAGCAGTCCCCGGACAGGGCGCTACAATGAGCAGTTCTTC. As protein: CASSPRTGRYNEQFF. The chain links TRBV6-5 to TRBJ2-1; the match to TRBD1 covers 8 bases. V was pared by 5 bases and J by 3 bases, with 6 bases of the junction left unmatched. The CDR3 has 15 amino acids. The germline V gene has CDR1 MNHEY and CDR2 SVGAGI.